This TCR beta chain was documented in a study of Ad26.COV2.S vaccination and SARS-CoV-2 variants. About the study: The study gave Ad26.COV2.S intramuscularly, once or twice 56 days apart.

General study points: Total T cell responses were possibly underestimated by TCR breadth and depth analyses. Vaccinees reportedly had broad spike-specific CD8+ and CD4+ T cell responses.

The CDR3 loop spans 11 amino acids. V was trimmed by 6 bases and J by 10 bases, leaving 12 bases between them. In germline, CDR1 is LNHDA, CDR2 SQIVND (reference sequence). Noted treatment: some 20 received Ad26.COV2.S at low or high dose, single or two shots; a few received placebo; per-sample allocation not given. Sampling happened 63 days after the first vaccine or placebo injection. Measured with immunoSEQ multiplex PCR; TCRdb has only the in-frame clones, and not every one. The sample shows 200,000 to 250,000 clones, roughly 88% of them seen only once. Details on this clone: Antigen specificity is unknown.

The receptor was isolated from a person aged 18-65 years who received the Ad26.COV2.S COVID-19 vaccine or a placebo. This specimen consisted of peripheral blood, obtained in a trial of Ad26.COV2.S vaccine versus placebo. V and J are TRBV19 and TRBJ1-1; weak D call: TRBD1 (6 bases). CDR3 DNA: TGTGCCAGTAGGGGAGGGGGAACAGCTTTCTTT. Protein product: CASRGGGTAFF.